These 6 T cell receptor beta chains were all obtained from the same sample, sequenced in a study of T cell changes during pregnancy in multiple sclerosis. Method: immunoSEQ multiplex PCR; TCRdb's copy keeps in-frame clones and lacks some. The sample gives about 40,000 clones, about 92% of which show up once; over 10% is in the top ten. The starting material was CD8+ T cells from peripheral blood mononuclear cells, obtained in the first trimester of pregnancy. The receptors here all came from a female donor with multiple sclerosis, enrolled in a pregnancy study.

At least ten counts were recorded for this clone. The V gene is TRBV19, the J gene TRBJ1-1, with 10 bases aligning to TRBD1. The germline CDR1 and CDR2 sequences are LNHDA and SQIVND (reference sequence). The CDR3 spans 16 residues. Trimming cost V 3 bases and J 8 bases; bases outside gene matches: 12. The CDR3 region is CASSISLGQGTGEAFF. CDR3 in DNA: TGTGCCAGTAGTATTTCTCTGGGACAGGGGACCGGGGAAGCTTTCTTT.

The chain uses TRBV25-1 and TRBJ2-2; 8 bases map to TRBD2. Germline CDR1 reads MGHDK; CDR2 reads SYGVNS. Trimming took 5 bases from V and 4 from J; bases not matched to a gene: 12. The CDR3 spans 17 residues. Here the CDR3 DNA reads TGTGCCAGCAGTACCGAACGGGGGGGCTTTGTCACCGGGGAGCTGTTTTTT. Translating it yields CASSTERGGFVTGELFF. The full variable domain, with the rest looked up from reference TRBV25-1 and TRBJ2-2, is EADIYQTPRYLVIGTGKKITLECSQTMGHDKMYWYQQDPGMELHLIHYSYGVNSTEKGDLSSESTVSRIRTEHFPLTLESARPSHTSQYLCASSTERGGFVTGELFFGEGSRLTVL.

The rearrangement joins TRBV6-5 to TRBJ1-2, with D tentatively TRBD1 (5 bases). The CDR3 is made up of 13 amino acids. Germline CDR1 MNHEY, CDR2 SVGAGI. V was cut by 6 bases and J by 8 bases, with 16 bases left in between. The CDR3: CASSRGGTQGYTF. The CDR3 nucleotides are TGTGCCAGCAGCCGGGGGGGAACCCAAGGCTACACCTTC.

In its sample, this clone was seen once. Germline and junction disagree at one end, which may indicate a read error. The V and J genes are TRBV5-4 and TRBJ2-4; 9 nucleotides agree with TRBD1. This CDR3 region has 13 residues. CDR1 and CDR2 (germline): SGHNT, YYREEE (reference sequence). This CDR3 is CASSWDRANVQYF. For the CDR3, the DNA is TGTGCCAGCAGCTGGGACAGGGCAAACGTTCAGTACTTC. Using reference TRBV5-4 and TRBJ2-4 for the parts outside the CDR3, the full variable domain is ETGVTQSPTHLIKTRGQQVTLRCSSQSGHNTVSWYQQALGQGPQFIFQYYREEENGRGNFPPRFSGLQFPNYSSELNVNALELDDSALYLCASSWDRANVQYFGAGTRLSVL.

The chain combines TRBV5-4 with TRBJ1-2; D is unresolved. Germline values: CDR1 SGHNT, CDR2 YYREEE (reference sequence). This CDR3 contains 11 residues. V lost 4 bases to trimming and J lost 8 bases, with 9 bases between them. CDR3 DNA: TGTGCCAGCAGCAAATCGGTGGGCTACACCTTC. Translation: CASSKSVGYTF.

The V gene is TRBV27, the J gene TRBJ1-2; D is unclear. Per the germline V gene, CDR1 is MNHEY and CDR2 is SMNVEV (reference sequence). V dropped 5 bases and J dropped 3 bases, with 19 bases sitting between them. The CDR3 contains 16 residues. The CDR3: CASSMEASDSDYGYTF. In nucleotides, the CDR3 is TGTGCCAGCAGTATGGAAGCCTCCGACTCGGACTATGGCTACACCTTC.